The next 27 T cell receptor beta chains were all read from a single sample in a study of T cell repertoires in cytomegalovirus infection (dated by TCRdb to about 2019). The sequencing machine was an Illumina HiSeq 1500. TCRdb redid the processing of the public reads, applying fastp at Q25 and MiXCR, and retained in-frame beta chains. Merged by CDR3 protein, the rows form single entries marked with the most common genes and DNA. The table for this sample lists approximately 910,000 distinct CDR3 sequences; roughly 31% of them were counted only once. Together, the top ten hold 11% to 15% of the sample. For these receptors, no antigen is known. In light of the paper, this sample's treatment or condition label describes: in vitro stimulation with specific CMV peptide epitopes to enrich CMV-specific T cells. Sequences were derived from cultured CD8+ T cells from PBMCs, sampled from culture after CMV antigen stimulation. The origin of the receptors is a human donor in good health (CMV status not recorded). Some clones in this sample may be carry-over from other donors' samples.

V gene TRBV27 combines with J gene TRBJ2-2; D perhaps matches TRBD1 (5 bases). Germline values: CDR1 MNHEY, CDR2 SMNVEV (reference sequence). The V gene lost 2 bases and the J gene lost 2 bases, with 9 bases spanning the gap. This CDR3 comprises 15 residues. For the CDR3, the DNA is TGTGCCAGCAGTTTACGTAGGGGCAACACCGGGGAGCTGTTTTTT. Its protein is CASSLRRGNTGELFF.

The gene calls are TRBV27 and TRBJ1-2, with TRBD1 as a possible D gene (5 bases). The V gene's germline CDR1 is MNHEY and CDR2 SMNVEV (reference sequence). This CDR3 is 14 amino acids long. With 3 bases removed from V and 8 bases from J, the gap between germline ends came to 16 bases. CDR3 amino acids: CASSFFGQGGGYTF. In DNA form, the CDR3 reads TGTGCCAGCAGTTTTTTCGGGCAGGGCGGAGGCTACACCTTC.

This clonotype was seen many times. This chain links TRBV5-4 with TRBJ1-1; D is unclear. The CDR3 spans 14 residues. Germline values: CDR1 SGHNT, CDR2 YYREEE (reference sequence). V was trimmed by 1 base and J by 1 base, leaving 8 bases between them. The CDR3 nucleotides read TGTGCCAGCAGCTTGCCCGCCTGGAACACTGAAGCTTTCTTT. Residues: CASSLPAWNTEAFF.

The sample holds a few counts of this clonotype. The chain employs TRBV7-2 and TRBJ1-1, with 7 bases fitting TRBD1. This CDR3 is 18 amino acids long. With V trimmed by 5 bases and J by 0 bases, 15 bases remained unmatched. CDR1 is SGHTA and CDR2 is FQGNSA in the germline V gene. The CDR3 reads CASSLFPQGRRMNTEAFF. The CDR3, as DNA: TGTGCCAGCAGCCTTTTCCCACAGGGGCGGCGGATGAACACTGAAGCTTTCTTT.

The chain employs TRBV6-1 and TRBJ2-7; maybe TRBD1 (5 bases). The CDR3 extends over 15 amino acids. The V gene's germline CDR1 is MNHNS and CDR2 SASEGT. V gave up 0 bases and J gave up 3 bases, with 12 bases separating them. The CDR3 spells CASSEAMARDYEQYF. In nucleotides, the CDR3 is TGTGCCAGCAGTGAAGCTATGGCCAGGGACTACGAGCAGTACTTC.

This clonotype occurred once. V is TRBV12-3 or TRBV12-4 and J is TRBJ2-2; 7 nucleotides match TRBD2. The CDR3 totals 15 residues. J gave up 1 base and V 5 bases, and 4 bases lay outside the gene matches. The CDR3 loop reads CASSTSVMNTGELFF. The DNA of the CDR3 is TGTGCCAGCAGTACTAGCGTAATGAACACCGGGGAGCTGTTTTTT.

This rearrangement joins TRBV7-9 to TRBJ2-7, with D possibly being TRBD2 (7 bases). This CDR3 has 13 amino acids. The V end was cut by 7 bases, the J end by 6 bases, with 16 bases between. Germline values: CDR1 SEHNR, CDR2 FQNEAQ (reference sequence). In DNA form, the CDR3 reads TGTGCCAGCACCTGGGAGGGGGTTCTCGAGCAGTACTTC. This gives the protein CASTWEGVLEQYF.

This clonotype has a handful of counts. The chain links TRBV20-1 to TRBJ2-1, with TRBD1 as a possible D gene (5 bases). V lost 3 bases, J lost 4 bases, and 22 bases lay in between. Germline loops: CDR1 DFQATT, CDR2 SNEGSKA (reference sequence). The CDR3 loop spans 17 amino acids. Here the CDR3 DNA reads TGCAGTGCTAGTAGGTCGACATTGGGGCTAAGTTACAATGAGCAGTTCTTC. Protein product: CSASRSTLGLSYNEQFF.

This clonotype was seen ten or more times. This chain links TRBV12-3 or TRBV12-4 with TRBJ1-1, with D unresolved. V lost 3 bases to trimming and J lost 4 bases, with 3 bases between them. The CDR3 is 11 residues long. CDR3 in DNA: TGTGCCAGCAGTTTGTCCACTGAAGCTTTCTTT. It encodes CASSLSTEAFF.

A few counts support this clonotype. The rearrangement joins TRBV7-2 to TRBJ2-1, with D unclear. In germline, CDR1 is SGHTA, CDR2 FQGNSA. The V and J ends lost 5 bases and 4 bases respectively, with 15 bases between them. The CDR3 runs to 15 residues. DNA of the CDR3: TGTGCCAGCAGCACGGAGTTTGGTTCATACAATGAGCAGTTCTTC. Its translation is CASSTEFGSYNEQFF.

V and J are TRBV15 and TRBJ1-6, with 8 bases matching TRBD1. Germline V CDR1 and CDR2: LNHNV, YYDKDF (reference sequence). The CDR3 contains 16 residues. V shed 5 bases, J shed 9 bases, and the junction held 12 bases outside the gene matches. In DNA form, the CDR3 reads TGTGCCACCAGCGCACCGGACAGGGTGCAGGGTTCACCCCTCCACTTT. Its protein is CATSAPDRVQGSPLHF.

This clonotype was counted only a few times. The V and J genes are TRBV7-3 and TRBJ2-1; 7 bases map to TRBD2. CDR3 length: 15 residues. Germline values: CDR1 SGHTA, CDR2 FQGTGA. Germline trimming cut 6 bases from V and 8 bases from J; bases unmatched to any gene: 13. The CDR3: CASSPSGGGGDEQFF. The CDR3 DNA reads TGTGCCAGCAGTCCCTCAGGCGGGGGAGGAGATGAGCAGTTCTTC. The whole variable domain, filled in from reference TRBV7-3 and TRBJ2-1, reads GAGVSQTPSNKVTEKGKYVELRCDPISGHTALYWYRQSLGQGPEFLIYFQGTGAADDSGLPNDRFFAVRPEGSVSTLKIQRTERGDSAVYLCASSPSGGGGDEQFFGPGTRLTVL.

This clonotype was recorded a few times. The rearrangement uses TRBV19 and TRBJ2-1; TRBD1 might be the D (6 bases). V was clipped by 5 bases and J by 6 bases, with 14 bases between them. Looked up from germline, CDR1 is LNHDA and CDR2 is SQIVND (reference sequence). CDR3 size: 14 residues. CDR3 protein: CASSPSYRANEQFF. CDR3 DNA: TGTGCCAGTAGTCCCTCGTACAGGGCCAATGAGCAGTTCTTC.

The chain combines TRBV29-1 with TRBJ2-2, with 7 bases matching TRBD2. The V gene's germline CDR1 is SQVTM and CDR2 ANQGSEA. The CDR3 runs to 13 residues. With 7 bases clipped from V and 3 bases from J, the junction kept 5 bases outside the gene matches. The CDR3 region has the DNA TGCAGCGCCCTGGGGGGGGACACCGGGGAGCTGTTTTTT. It is translated as CSALGGDTGELFF.

The rearrangement joins TRBV6-5 to TRBJ2-5; D is ambiguous. The V end lost 2 bases, the J end lost 4 bases, and 8 bases lay between the germline ends. The CDR3 has 13 residues. Germline values: CDR1 MNHEY, CDR2 SVGAGI. The CDR3 protein is CASSYGPGETQYF. The CDR3 DNA sequence: TGTGCCAGCAGTTACGGGCCAGGAGAGACCCAGTACTTC.

This chain links TRBV27 with TRBJ2-3; D unresolved. V shed 1 base and J shed 3 bases, with 14 bases lying between them. There are 16 residues in the CDR3. Germline V CDR1 and CDR2: MNHEY, SMNVEV (reference sequence). The CDR3 DNA sequence: TGTGCCAGCAGTTTATACGGACGACCGGCGACAGATACGCAGTATTTT. It specifies CASSLYGRPATDTQYF.

This clonotype occurred a few times. The V call is TRBV5-1, the J call TRBJ2-1, with TRBD1 as a possible D gene (5 bases). CDR1 and CDR2 (germline): SGHRS, YFSETQ. This CDR3 has 16 amino acids. V dropped 4 bases and J dropped 6 bases, with 20 bases sitting between them. CDR3: CASSIARAGSGNEQFF. CDR3 DNA sequence: TGCGCCAGCAGCATCGCCCGGGCAGGGTCGGGCAATGAGCAGTTCTTC. The full variable domain, rest sourced from reference TRBV5-1 and TRBJ2-1, is KAGVTQTPRYLIKTRGQQVTLSCSPISGHRSVSWYQQTPGQGLQFLFEYFSETQRNKGNFPGRFSGRQFSNSRSEMNVSTLELGDSALYLCASSIARAGSGNEQFFGPGTRLTVL.

The J gene is TRBJ2-1, the V gene TRBV27; no firm D call. The CDR3 has 14 amino acids. CDR1 and CDR2 (germline): MNHEY, SMNVEV (reference sequence). The germline V and J ends were trimmed by 0 bases and 4 bases, with 7 bases remaining between them. For the CDR3, the DNA is TGTGCCAGCAGTTTATCTCGCAGTTACAATGAGCAGTTCTTC. Its translation is CASSLSRSYNEQFF.

This clonotype appeared many times. The chain has TRBV13 and TRBJ2-7; D is possibly TRBD1 (6 bases). Germline CDR1 and CDR2: PRHDT and FYEKMQ (reference sequence). The germline V and J ends were trimmed by 2 bases and 6 bases, with 11 bases remaining between them. CDR3 length equals 13 residues. The CDR3 spells CASSLTGTGEQYF. In DNA, the CDR3 is TGTGCCAGCAGCTTAACAGGGACGGGCGAGCAGTACTTC.

Of note for this clonotype: With a much larger clone just one base away, this may be a read error. The J gene is TRBJ1-3, the V gene TRBV7-9; maybe TRBD1 (5 bases). Trimming stripped 4 bases from V and 4 bases from J, with 14 bases between. Per germline, CDR1 SEHNR and CDR2 FQNEAQ (reference sequence). This CDR3 contains 15 residues. The CDR3 DNA reads TGTGCCAGCAGCTCCATCGGGGGGTCGGGAAACACCATATATTTT. It codes for CASSSIGGSGNTIYF.

This clonotype occurred a few times. V gene TRBV7-6 combines with J gene TRBJ1-4; no definite D call. The CDR3 length is 12 residues. The V and J ends lost 8 bases and 4 bases respectively, with 8 bases between them. From germline, CDR1 is SGHVS and CDR2 FNYEAQ. The DNA of the CDR3 is TGTGCCAGCGGACTCTATAATGAAAAACTGTTTTTT. As protein: CASGLYNEKLFF.

The gene calls are TRBV4-1 and TRBJ2-1, with 8 nucleotides matching TRBD2. With 3 bases clipped from V and 7 bases from J, the junction kept 8 bases outside the gene matches. The CDR3 runs to 15 residues. Germline lookup yields CDR1 MGHRA and CDR2 YSYEKL. CDR3 amino acids: CASSQDGGAGNEQFF. CDR3 in DNA: TGCGCCAGCAGCCAGGACGGGGGGGCCGGGAATGAGCAGTTCTTC.

To note about this clonotype: A much larger clone differs from this one at a single base, so this may be a read error. The chain couples TRBV7-2 to TRBJ2-3, with TRBD2 matching over 9 bases. The CDR3 loop spans 17 amino acids. Germline V lookup: CDR1 SGHTA, CDR2 FQGNSA. Trimming removed 5 bases from V and 2 bases from J; junction bases left unmatched: 11. In nucleotides, the CDR3 is TGTGCCAGCAGCCCAAGGGTTTGGACTAGCGACACAGATACGCAGTATTTT. Protein product: CASSPRVWTSDTDTQYF.

The chain recombines TRBV6-5 with TRBJ1-5, with TRBD1 matching 7 bases. The trim removed 10 bases at V and 5 bases at J, leaving 8 bases unmatched. The CDR3 consists of 13 residues. Germline lookup yields CDR1 MNHEY and CDR2 SVGAGI. CDR3 bases: TGTGCCACACGCGAGGGGGCCTATCAGCCCCAGCATTTT. Protein product: CATREGAYQPQHF.

The chain employs TRBV10-3 and TRBJ2-3, with D possibly matching TRBD1 (7 bases). The CDR3 consists of 16 residues. Looked up from germline, CDR1 is ENHRY and CDR2 is SYGVKD. Trimming took off 8 bases at V and 3 bases at J, with 21 bases between the two ends. The CDR3 is CAIRIRSAGGTDTQYF. In DNA, the CDR3 is TGTGCCATCCGCATCCGGTCGGCAGGGGGGACAGATACGCAGTATTTT.

The J gene is TRBJ1-1, the V gene TRBV9; 8 bases match TRBD1. The CDR3 totals 16 residues. V trimming: 1 base; J trimming: 4 bases; junction bases outside the gene matches: 9. CDR1 is SGDLS, CDR2 YYNGEE, per germline. The CDR3 coding sequence is TGTGCCAGCAGCGTACTACCGGGACAGGAGGTCACTGAAGCTTTCTTT. Its translation: CASSVLPGQEVTEAFF.

In its sample, this clonotype was seen a few times. The rearrangement uses TRBV5-1 and TRBJ2-1, with 12 bases identical to TRBD2. Losses at the gene ends were 0 bases for V and 5 bases for J; bases not matched to a gene: 9. The CDR3 extends over 18 amino acids. Germline V gene data show CDR1 as SGHRS and CDR2 as YFSETQ. The CDR3: CASSLATGLAGLNNEQFF. CDR3 DNA sequence: TGCGCCAGCAGCTTGGCCACTGGACTAGCGGGGTTGAACAATGAGCAGTTCTTC.